The rows below give T cell receptor beta chains drawn from one sample of a study of blood T cell repertoires in COVID-19. TCRdb keeps only in-frame clones here, not all; method: immunoSEQ multiplex PCR. The data hold approximately 46,000 clones, with approximately 90% observed a single time. Input material: peripheral blood. The source of these receptors is a human donor in a cohort sampled during active COVID-19. The CDR3 runs from the conserved cysteine through the conserved F or W. The D gene is left open where the match is weak. Size values are once, few and many counts, or a class for expanded clones, and some rows have none.

v_gene,abundance,d_gene,j_gene,CDR3nt,CDR3aa
TRBV7-9,.,.,TRBJ2-1,TGTGCCAGCAGTTATCCGAGCCGGGACTCGTCCTACAATGAGCAGTTCTTC,CASSYPSRDSSYNEQFF
TRBV5-1,.,TRBD2,TRBJ2-3,TGCGCCAGCAGCTTGGCAGTCGGGGGGGTCAGCACAGATACGCAGTATTTT,CASSLAVGGVSTDTQYF
TRBV5-4,.,.,TRBJ1-1,TGTGCCAGCAGCCCCAGGGACACTGAAGCTTTCTTT,CASSPRDTEAFF
TRBV7-9,.,TRBD1,TRBJ1-1,TGTGCCAGCAGCACAGGGGACAGATTGAACACTGAAGCTTTCTTT,CASSTGDRLNTEAFF
TRBV11-2,.,.,TRBJ2-3,TGTGCCAGCAGCCGAACCCGACTAGTTTTGGGCGCAGATACGCAGTATTTT,CASSRTRLVLGADTQYF
TRBV10-3,.,.,TRBJ1-3,TGTGCCTCCGGGGAAGGTGTATTCCTCAAAGCGGGGGGCCTAAACACCATATATTTT,CASGEGVFLKAGGLNTIYF
TRBV29-1,once,TRBD2,TRBJ2-3,TGCAGCGTTCAACCCAATCGGGGGGGCTTTGCAGATACGCAGTATTTT,CSVQPNRGGFADTQYF
TRBV11-2,once,TRBD2,TRBJ2-2,TGTGCCAGCAGCTTACTTACCAGCGGGAGTGTCGCCGGGGAGCTGTTTTTT,CASSLLTSGSVAGELFF
TRBV19,.,TRBD2,TRBJ2-7,TGTGCCAGTAGTAGGAGGGAGGGTCCCTACGAGCAGTACTTC,CASSRREGPYEQYF
TRBV18,.,TRBD1,TRBJ2-7,TGTGCCAGCTCAGCCGGGACAGGGTATACCTACGAGCAGTACTTC,CASSAGTGYTYEQYF
TRBV19,.,TRBD1,TRBJ1-6,TGTGCCAGTGGGGACAGGGCCAATTCACCCCTCCACTTT,CASGDRANSPLHF
TRBV3-1/TRBV3-2,few,.,TRBJ2-2,TGTGCCAGCAGCCAAGGTTTATTGCGACTAGCGAACACCGGGGAGCTGTTTTTT,CASSQGLLRLANTGELFF
TRBV27,.,TRBD1,TRBJ1-5,TGTGCCAGCCGACAGGGGGCCCAGCCCCAGCATTTT,CASRQGAQPQHF
TRBV19,.,TRBD1,TRBJ2-3,TGTGCCAGTAGTCCAGGTCAGGGGGAATACACAGATACGCAGTATTTT,CASSPGQGEYTDTQYF
TRBV9,.,.,TRBJ2-3,TGTGCCAGCAGCGTAGTTGCGGCAAGCACAGATACGCAGTATTTT,CASSVVAASTDTQYF
TRBV6-1,.,TRBD1,TRBJ1-5,TGTGCCAGCAGTGAAACAGGGGGCAACCAGCCCCAGCATTTT,CASSETGGNQPQHF
TRBV5-1,.,TRBD2,TRBJ2-3,TGCGCCAGCAGCTGGAAGACTAGCGGGATAGAGCTTGATACGCAGTATTTT,CASSWKTSGIELDTQYF
TRBV11-2,few,.,TRBJ1-4,TGTGCCAGCAGTCCATCAACTAATGAAAAACTGTTTTTT,CASSPSTNEKLFF
TRBV4-2,.,.,TRBJ2-5,TGTGCCAGCAGCCCTTGGGGGGGGCCAAAAGAGACCCAGTACTTC,CASSPWGGPKETQYF
TRBV7-9,.,TRBD1,TRBJ1-2,TGTGCCAGCAGCTTAATTGGGACAGATGGCTACACCTTC,CASSLIGTDGYTF
TRBV5-1,.,.,TRBJ2-3,TGCGCCAGCAGCTTGAATTTAGCGACAGATACGCAGTATTTT,CASSLNLATDTQYF
TRBV6-5,.,.,TRBJ1-2,TGTGCCACCCGGACGGACTTTAACTATGGCTACACCTTC,CATRTDFNYGYTF
TRBV5-1,.,.,TRBJ1-2,TGCGCCAGCAGCCTCGGGACACTCCCTAACTATGGCTACACCTTC,CASSLGTLPNYGYTF
TRBV6-2/TRBV6-3,once,.,TRBJ2-1,TGTGCCAGCAGCCGTCAACAGGTTTCCTACAATGAGCAGTTCTTC,CASSRQQVSYNEQFF
TRBV10-3,few,TRBD2,TRBJ2-7,TGTGCCATCAGTGAGTCGAAGCGGGAGGTCTCCTACGAGCAGTACTTC,CAISESKREVSYEQYF
TRBV5-1,.,.,TRBJ1-5,TGCGCCAGCAGCCTCTCTACAGGAGATGGCCAGCCCCAGCATTTT,CASSLSTGDGQPQHF
TRBV19,.,TRBD1,TRBJ1-5,TGTGCCAGTAGTAGAGCCGGGACAGGGATCGGTCAGCCCCAGCATTTT,CASSRAGTGIGQPQHF
TRBV19,.,TRBD1,TRBJ2-2,TGTGCCAGTAGACGGGACAGGGCTAACACCGGGGAGCTGTTTTTT,CASRRDRANTGELFF
TRBV10-1,.,.,TRBJ1-1,TGCGCCAGCAGTGAGTCGAGGGGGACAAGAGCTTTCTTT,CASSESRGTRAFF
TRBV15,.,TRBD2,TRBJ2-1,TGTGCCACCAGCAGAGATCGGGGACTAGCGGGAGGCCCTCTGTTCTTC,CATSRDRGLAGGPLFF
TRBV7-2,few,.,TRBJ1-6,TGTGCCAGCAGCTTCTCGCTGTCAACGGGTTCACCCCTCCACTTT,CASSFSLSTGSPLHF
TRBV6-5,.,.,TRBJ1-2,TGTGCCAGCAGTCCGGAGCAGGGGAGAATATATGGCTACACCTTC,CASSPEQGRIYGYTF
TRBV7-2,.,TRBD2,TRBJ2-7,TGTGCCAGCAGCTCGACGGGACTAGCGGGGGGCTACGAGCAGTACTTC,CASSSTGLAGGYEQYF